Sequencing of this TCR beta chain was carried out in a study of tissue T cells after allogeneic stem cell transplantation. The germline V and J ends were trimmed by 0 bases and 3 bases, with 14 bases remaining between them. Per the germline V gene, CDR1 is MNHEY and CDR2 is SVGAGI. This CDR3 spans 16 amino acids. TCRbeta CDR3 was sequenced at survey depth with template counts. Sequencing was performed with immunoSEQ multiplex PCR; in TCRdb, only in-frame clones are kept and a portion is missing. Of approximately 350 clones listed, approximately 77% were seen once; the top ten hold over 20%. This research-autopsy study prospectively enrolled adult allogeneic hematopoietic cell transplant recipients with steroid-refractory graft-versus-host disease.

This chain uses TRBV6-5 with TRBJ1-1, with D uncertain. The sequencing here drew on jejunal tissue, taken at autopsy. This TCR derives from a female patient aged 40-75 years with steroid-refractory graft-versus-host disease after an allogeneic stem cell transplant. These T cells may partly come from the graft donor. The CDR3 protein is CASSYSLDSGDTEAFF. The CDR3 nucleotides read TGTGCCAGCAGTTACTCTTTGGACTCCGGGGACACTGAAGCTTTCTTT.